What follows are 24 T cell receptor beta chains derived from one specimen sequenced in a study of T-cell memory formation after mild COVID-19. One entry per CDR3 protein, called by TCRdb with MiXCR from the 5' RACE reads. Among about 210,000 distinct CDR3 sequences listed, about 10% were seen once. Sequencing used PBMCs or a T cell subset sorted from them (not recorded which). These receptors were obtained from a man younger than 30 who had mild COVID-19 (a few samples of this study predate the infection). Cell type and time point are not known.

This clonotype was found many times. The rearrangement joins TRBV7-6 to TRBJ2-5; D gene unclear. CDR3 length: 15 amino acids. V lost 5 bases and J 1 base, leaving 14 bases between the germline ends. The V gene's germline CDR1 is SGHVS and CDR2 FNYEAQ. CDR3 DNA: TGTGCCAGCAGCGAATCGGGTTACTCCCAAGAGACCCAGTACTTC. Its protein is CASSESGYSQETQYF.

The CDR3 DNA reads TGTGCCAGCAGTTCTAGCGGGGGCCGCCAAGAGACCCAGTACTTC. This encodes CASSSSGGRQETQYF. This chain connects TRBV11-2 to TRBJ2-5; 10 positions agree with TRBD2. Per the germline V gene, CDR1 is SGHAT and CDR2 is FQNNGV. The CDR3 is 15 amino acids. The V gene end was trimmed by 6 bases and the J gene end by 1 base; junction bases not matched to a gene: 5.

This clonotype was seen a few times. The chain combines TRBV4-1 with TRBJ2-1; 13 nucleotides align to TRBD2. The J segment lost 4 bases and the V segment lost 4 bases, leaving 7 bases of the junction unmatched. The CDR3 is 17 residues long. CDR1 is MGHRA and CDR2 is YSYEKL in the germline V gene. The CDR3 spells CASSPRTSGGPYNEQFF. The CDR3 nucleotides read TGCGCCAGCAGCCCCCGGACTAGCGGGGGCCCTTACAATGAGCAGTTCTTC.

This rearrangement joins TRBV12-3 or TRBV12-4 to TRBJ2-7, with 11 bases identical to TRBD1. The CDR3 length is 15 residues. J lost 6 bases, V lost 3 bases, and 7 bases had no gene match. As DNA, the CDR3 is TGTGCCAGCAGTTTTCGGCCGGGACAGGGGGGCGAGCAGTACTTC. It codes for CASSFRPGQGGEQYF.

The V gene is TRBV2, the J gene TRBJ2-7; maybe TRBD1 (6 bases). Germline CDR1 is SNHLY and CDR2 is FYNNEI. Trimming cost V 6 bases and J 6 bases, with 9 bases left between them. This CDR3 is built from 11 residues. The CDR3 coding sequence is TGTGCCAGCAGGGGGGCTGGCGAGCAGTACGTC. Translating it yields CASRGAGEQYV.

The rearrangement links TRBV28 to TRBJ1-2, with a weak D call TRBD1 (5 bases). Trimming cost V 5 bases and J 5 bases, with 21 bases left between them. Germline V gene sequence: CDR1 MDHEN, CDR2 SYDVKM. This CDR3 region has 16 residues. CDR3 sequence (DNA): TGTGCCAGCAGTGCACCAAGCTCAGGGAGGTGGTATGGCTACACCTTC. Residues: CASSAPSSGRWYGYTF.

The rearrangement links TRBV12-3 or TRBV12-4 to TRBJ1-1; D unresolved. V dropped 7 bases and J dropped 4 bases, with 7 bases sitting between them. The CDR3 contains 11 residues. CDR3 sequence reads: CASTSLTEAFF. Written as DNA, the CDR3 is TGTGCCAGCACTTCCCTCACTGAAGCTTTCTTT.

This rearrangement joins TRBV5-6 to TRBJ1-5; D may be TRBD1 (5 bases). This CDR3 region has 17 residues. V was cut by 4 bases and J by 0 bases, with 17 bases left in between. Germline assignment: CDR1 SGHDT and CDR2 YYEEEE. CDR3 sequence: CASSLRGGLYSNQPQHF. CDR3 coding DNA: TGTGCCAGCAGCCTACGCGGGGGTCTTTATAGCAATCAGCCCCAGCATTTT.

This clonotype has a handful of counts. This chain links TRBV20-1 with TRBJ2-7; D gene uncertain. This CDR3 has 12 residues. Deletions cut 1 base from V and 7 bases from J, with 11 bases between. The V gene's germline CDR1 is DFQATT and CDR2 SNEGSKA (reference sequence). CDR3 DNA: TGCAGTGCTAGAGTTCCTACTGGGGAGCAGTACTTC. This translates into CSARVPTGEQYF.

This clonotype was counted between two and nine times. The rearrangement joins TRBV5-1 to TRBJ2-2; 8 positions match TRBD1. Germline-derived CDR1 and CDR2 are SGHRS and YFSETQ. CDR3 size: 14 residues. V lost 4 bases and J lost 4; bases outside the gene matches: 3. In DNA form, the CDR3 reads TGCGCCAGCAGCGATCAGGGGGCCACCGGGGAGCTGTTTTTT. Translation gives CASSDQGATGELFF.

CDR3 amino acids: CASSLTGSPNTGELFF. In DNA, the CDR3 is TGTGCCAGCAGCTTAACGGGGTCCCCGAACACCGGGGAGCTGTTTTTT. The chain couples TRBV7-3 to TRBJ2-2; D is ambiguous. V lost 0 bases to trimming and J lost 0 bases, with 8 bases between them. CDR1 and CDR2 (germline): SGHTA, FQGTGA. The CDR3 covers 16 residues.

This clonotype has at least ten counts. The chain joins TRBV5-5 to TRBJ2-7, with TRBD1 identical over 8 bases. Germline V gene lookup returns CDR1 SGHKS and CDR2 YYEKEE (reference sequence). This CDR3 is 17 amino acids long. With 0 bases clipped from V and 3 bases from J, the junction kept 11 bases outside the gene matches. The DNA of the CDR3 is TGTGCCAGCAGCTTGGTCCCCGGGACAGGAGTCCTCTACGAGCAGTACGTC. Its translation: CASSLVPGTGVLYEQYV.

The table lists this clonotype with a few counts. The chain is built from TRBV6-5 and TRBJ1-4; no reliable D call. V was clipped by 6 bases and J by 0 bases, with 11 bases between them. Germline CDR1 MNHEY, CDR2 SVGAGI. The CDR3 is 15 residues long. CDR3 coding DNA: TGTGCCAGCAGGCCCGGTGGCGCAACTAATGAAAAACTGTTTTTT. Translation gives CASRPGGATNEKLFF.

To note about this clonotype: The germline gene is not matched at one end of the junction; a read error may be the cause. The V call is TRBV7-2, the J call TRBJ2-7; D uncertain. CDR1 is SGHTA, CDR2 FQGNSA, per germline. The CDR3 has 14 amino acids. The CDR3 nucleotides are TGTGACAGCAGTGCCGGGCCCGGCGTCCGGGAGCAGTACTTC. Translation: CDSSAGPGVREQYF.

This clonotype was observed a few times. The chain recombines TRBV5-1 with TRBJ1-1; maybe TRBD1 (5 bases). Per germline, CDR1 SGHRS and CDR2 YFSETQ. The CDR3 has 15 residues. Trimming removed 4 bases at V and 3 bases at J, with 16 bases between. The CDR3 is CASSPVGEGDTEAFF. The DNA of the CDR3 is TGCGCCAGCAGCCCAGTCGGGGAAGGGGACACTGAAGCTTTCTTT.

This sequence joins TRBV5-1 and TRBJ2-6; 11 bases line up with TRBD1. This CDR3 is built from 19 residues. Germline V gives CDR1 SGHRS, CDR2 YFSETQ. The V segment lost 4 bases and the J segment 0 bases; nucleotides outside the gene matches: 9. CDR3: CASSPRGTGGSSGANVLTF. The CDR3 coding sequence is TGCGCCAGCAGCCCAAGAGGGACAGGGGGTAGCTCTGGGGCCAACGTCCTGACTTTC.

The chain joins TRBV7-9 to TRBJ1-2; D not resolved. The CDR3 totals 15 residues. V was pared by 1 base and J by 5 bases, with 14 bases between. From germline, CDR1 is SEHNR and CDR2 FQNEAQ (reference sequence). The CDR3 DNA reads TGTGCCAGCAGCTTAGGTAGCTCGTACGTTTATGGCTACACCTTC. Residues: CASSLGSSYVYGYTF.

Many counts were recorded for this clonotype. This chain joins TRBV7-6 and TRBJ2-5; weak D call: TRBD1 (5 bases). The CDR3 consists of 16 residues. V gave up 4 bases and J gave up 2 bases, with 17 bases separating them. Germline V gives CDR1 SGHVS, CDR2 FNYEAQ. The CDR3 protein is CASSSRIWGTQETQYF. In nucleotides, the CDR3 is TGTGCCAGCAGCTCCCGGATCTGGGGCACACAAGAGACCCAGTACTTC.

The table lists this clonotype with many counts. V and J are TRBV5-1 and TRBJ2-7, with 7 positions matching TRBD1. The junction had 9 bases not matched to a gene; V was cut back by 4 bases and J by 2 bases. This CDR3 is built from 15 residues. Germline V CDR1 and CDR2: SGHRS, YFSETQ. The CDR3 nucleotides are TGCGCCAGCAGCGCAGACAGGGTCGGACCCTACGAGCAGTACTTC. Protein: CASSADRVGPYEQYF.

V gene TRBV5-4 combines with J gene TRBJ2-5; the match to TRBD1 covers 7 bases. CDR3 length: 14 residues. The germline CDR1 and CDR2 sequences are SGHNT and YYREEE (reference sequence). Trimming cost V 4 bases and J 5 bases; bases outside gene matches: 8. Here the CDR3 DNA reads TGTGCCAGCAGCAAACCAGACAGGGCCGAGACCCAGTACTTC. Its translation is CASSKPDRAETQYF. Using reference TRBV5-4 and TRBJ2-5 for the parts outside the CDR3, the full variable domain is ETGVTQSPTHLIKTRGQQVTLRCSSQSGHNTVSWYQQALGQGPQFIFQYYREEENGRGNFPPRFSGLQFPNYSSELNVNALELDDSALYLCASSKPDRAETQYFGPGTRLLVL.

In this sample, this clonotype turned up a few times. The chain carries TRBV20-1 and TRBJ2-1; TRBD2 matches at 12 bases. Germline loops: CDR1 DFQATT, CDR2 SNEGSKA (reference sequence). The junction had 5 bases not matched to a gene; V was cut back by 3 bases and J by 5 bases. This CDR3 contains 15 residues. The CDR3 region has the DNA TGCAGTGCTAGTAGACTAGCGGGGGTTGACAATGAGCAGTTCTTC. Encoded protein: CSASRLAGVDNEQFF.

The V call is TRBV3-1, the J call TRBJ2-1, with D perhaps TRBD2 (6 bases). The CDR3 is 16 residues long. Per germline, CDR1 LGHDT and CDR2 YNNKEL (reference sequence). V was clipped by 4 bases and J by 2 bases, with 15 bases between them. CDR3 in amino acids: CASSPWEAGAYNEQFF. Here the CDR3 DNA reads TGTGCCAGCAGCCCCTGGGAGGCAGGAGCCTACAATGAGCAGTTCTTC.

This clonotype was observed a handful of times. This chain connects TRBV5-1 to TRBJ1-2; unclear D gene. V gave up 0 bases and J gave up 8 bases, with 11 bases separating them. This CDR3 has 13 amino acids. Germline assignment: CDR1 SGHRS and CDR2 YFSETQ. CDR3 DNA sequence: TGCGCCAGCAGCTTGGAAGGGTCGGAAGGCTACACCTTC. This codes for CASSLEGSEGYTF.

This clonotype has more than one count but fewer than ten. The chain joins TRBV20-1 to TRBJ1-3; D gene uncertain. Trimming took 5 bases from V and 1 from J, leaving 9 bases between them. This CDR3 is built from 13 residues. CDR1 is DFQATT and CDR2 is SNEGSKA in the germline V gene (reference sequence). The CDR3 DNA reads TGCAGTGCTCTCAGTCATTCTGGAAACACCATATATTTT. As protein: CSALSHSGNTIYF.